The 8 T cell receptor beta chains given below trace back to one sample, sequenced in a study of T cell responses to AZD1222 COVID-19 vaccine. TCRdb's copy holds only in-frame clones and misses some; the assay was immunoSEQ multiplex PCR. The table shows 90,000 to 150,000 clones, with approximately 91% occurring only once. Sequences were derived from peripheral blood, sampled on day 0 of AZD1222 vaccination. Source of these receptors: an adult in good health.

J is TRBJ2-1 and V is TRBV14; TRBD2 aligns across 11 bases. Trimming took 1 base from V and 6 from J; bases not matched to a gene: 8. Germline CDR1 and CDR2: SGHDN and FVKESK. The length of the CDR3 is 17 residues. The CDR3 DNA reads as TGTGCCAGCAGCCAAGTCCCTAGCGGGAGGCCTGTCAATGAGCAGTTCTTC. Residues: CASSQVPSGRPVNEQFF.

The genes are TRBV30 and TRBJ1-2; D uncertain. CDR1 GTSNPN and CDR2 SVGIG come from the germline V gene (reference sequence). Trimming stripped 0 bases from V and 3 bases from J, with 14 bases between. This CDR3 has 15 residues. The CDR3 protein is CAWSVRRRVDYGYTF. CDR3 DNA: TGTGCCTGGAGTGTACGGCGGAGGGTAGACTATGGCTACACCTTC.

The chain combines TRBV30 with TRBJ2-2, with D possibly called TRBD1 or TRBD2 (5 bases each). Germline-derived CDR1 and CDR2 are GTSNPN and SVGIG (reference sequence). V was pared by 0 bases and J by 6 bases, with 8 bases between. The CDR3 is made up of 13 amino acids. In DNA, the CDR3 is TGTGCCTGGAGTGTAGGGACGGCCGGGGAGCTGTTTTTT. Translated: CAWSVGTAGELFF.

The chain has TRBV11-2 and TRBJ2-3; D remains ambiguous. The CDR3 consists of 17 residues. Trimming cost V 5 bases and J 1 base, with 19 bases left between them. Germline assignment: CDR1 SGHAT and CDR2 FQNNGV. The CDR3 DNA is TGTGCCAGCAGCCCCACCGGTGGAAGTACCCGCACAGATACGCAGTATTTT. It codes for CASSPTGGSTRTDTQYF.

V is TRBV14 and J is TRBJ2-5, with 9 nucleotides matching TRBD1. The CDR3 totals 14 residues. The V segment lost 4 bases and the J segment 4 bases; nucleotides outside the gene matches: 4. Germline-derived CDR1 and CDR2 are SGHDN and FVKESK. The CDR3 sequence: CASSLGTGRETQYF. The DNA of the CDR3 is TGTGCCAGCAGCCTCGGGACAGGGAGAGAGACCCAGTACTTC.

This chain joins TRBV24-1 and TRBJ2-3; tentatively, D is TRBD1 (5 bases). Trimming stripped 7 bases from V and 1 base from J, with 17 bases between. The CDR3 extends over 16 amino acids. From germline, CDR1 is KGHDR and CDR2 SFDVKD. The CDR3 spells CATSSGHSLGTDTQYF. DNA of the CDR3: TGTGCCACCAGCTCCGGACACTCCTTGGGCACAGATACGCAGTATTTT.

The chain is built from TRBV5-4 and TRBJ1-3; 10 positions agree with TRBD1. There are 15 residues in the CDR3. With 2 bases clipped from V and 4 bases from J, the junction kept 3 bases outside the gene matches. The germline V gene encodes CDR1 SGHNT and CDR2 YYREEE (reference sequence). DNA for the CDR3: TGTGCCAGCAGCTTCGACAGGGGGCGAGGAAACACCATATATTTT. Its protein product is CASSFDRGRGNTIYF.

This chain links TRBV5-1 with TRBJ1-4, with D unclear. The CDR3 has 13 amino acids. Trimming shortened V by 0 bases and J by 7 bases, and 7 bases separated the two germline ends. The germline gives CDR1 SGHRS, CDR2 YFSETQ. DNA of the CDR3: TGCGCCAGCAGCTTGGCCGGGCGTGAAAAACTGTTTTTT. As protein: CASSLAGREKLFF.